This TCR beta chain was profiled in a study of OX40 agonist ivuxolimab in advanced cancers. The overall study: Participants, about 83% male, averaged roughly 55 years of age, ranging from 23 to 79. Study findings and constraints: Clonal expansion from baseline to week 6 occurred in both CD4+ and CD8+ T cells.

As regards this clone: The antigen remains undetermined.

Trimming took off 1 base at V and 2 bases at J, with 12 bases between the two ends. Germline lookup yields CDR1 MGHRA and CDR2 YSYEKL. The CDR3 runs to 15 residues. The assay was immunoSEQ multiplex PCR, and TCRdb's table has in-frame clones only and misses some. The sample has some 40,000 clones, 85% to 95% seen once; the top ten hold around 15%. This TCR was recovered from an adult with an advanced solid tumor such as melanoma, head and neck, liver or kidney cancer. The chain links TRBV4-1 to TRBJ2-7; no reliable D call. The sequenced sample was CD4+ or CD8+ T cells sorted from blood, obtained in a trial of the OX40 agonist ivuxolimab. CDR3 coding DNA: TGCGCCAGCAGCCAAGTGCGGAACTTCGCCTACGAGCAGTACTTC. Translating gives CASSQVRNFAYEQYF.